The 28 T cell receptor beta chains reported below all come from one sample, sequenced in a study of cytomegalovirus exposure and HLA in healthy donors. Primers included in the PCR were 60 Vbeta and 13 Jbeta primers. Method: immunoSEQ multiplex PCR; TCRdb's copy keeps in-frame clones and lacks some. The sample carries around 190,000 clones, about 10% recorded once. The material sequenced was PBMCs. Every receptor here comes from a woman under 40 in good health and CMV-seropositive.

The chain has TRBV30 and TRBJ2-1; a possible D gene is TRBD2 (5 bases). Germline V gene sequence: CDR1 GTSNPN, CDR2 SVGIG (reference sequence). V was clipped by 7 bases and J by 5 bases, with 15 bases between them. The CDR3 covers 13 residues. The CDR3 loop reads CASAPGMHNEQFF. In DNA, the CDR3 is TGTGCCTCTGCCCCGGGGATGCACAATGAGCAGTTCTTC.

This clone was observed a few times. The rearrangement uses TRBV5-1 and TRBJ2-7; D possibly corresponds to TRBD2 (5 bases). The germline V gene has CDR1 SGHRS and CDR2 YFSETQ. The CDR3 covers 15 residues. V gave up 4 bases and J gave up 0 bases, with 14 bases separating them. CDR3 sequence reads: CASSLEADSSYEQYF. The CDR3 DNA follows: TGCGCCAGCAGCCTGGAGGCGGATAGCTCCTACGAGCAGTACTTC.

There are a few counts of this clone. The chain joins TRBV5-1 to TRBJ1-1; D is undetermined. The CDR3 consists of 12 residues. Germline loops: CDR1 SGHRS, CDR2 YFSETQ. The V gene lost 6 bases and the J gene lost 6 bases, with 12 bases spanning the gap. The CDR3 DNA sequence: TGCGCCAGCAAAGTATCAGCGGCTGAAGCTTTCTTT. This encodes CASKVSAAEAFF. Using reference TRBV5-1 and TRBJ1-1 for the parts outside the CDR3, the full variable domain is KAGVTQTPRYLIKTRGQQVTLSCSPISGHRSVSWYQQTPGQGLQFLFEYFSETQRNKGNFPGRFSGRQFSNSRSEMNVSTLELGDSALYLCASKVSAAEAFFGQGTRLTVV.

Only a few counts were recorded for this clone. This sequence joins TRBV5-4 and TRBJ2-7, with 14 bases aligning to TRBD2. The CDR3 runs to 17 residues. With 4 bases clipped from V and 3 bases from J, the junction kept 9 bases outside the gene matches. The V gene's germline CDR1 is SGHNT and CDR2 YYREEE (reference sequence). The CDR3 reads CASSPGTSGSPYYEQYF. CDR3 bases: TGTGCCAGCAGCCCAGGGACTAGCGGGAGCCCCTACTACGAGCAGTACTTC. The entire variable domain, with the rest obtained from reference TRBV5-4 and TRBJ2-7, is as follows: ETGVTQSPTHLIKTRGQQVTLRCSSQSGHNTVSWYQQALGQGPQFIFQYYREEENGRGNFPPRFSGLQFPNYSSELNVNALELDDSALYLCASSPGTSGSPYYEQYFGPGTRLTVT.

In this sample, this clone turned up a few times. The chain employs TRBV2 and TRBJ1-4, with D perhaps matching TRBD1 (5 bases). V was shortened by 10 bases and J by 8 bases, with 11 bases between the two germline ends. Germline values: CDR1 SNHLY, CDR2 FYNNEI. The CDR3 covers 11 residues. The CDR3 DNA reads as TGTGCCACCTTACAGGAAGAAAAACTGTTTTTT. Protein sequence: CATLQEEKLFF.

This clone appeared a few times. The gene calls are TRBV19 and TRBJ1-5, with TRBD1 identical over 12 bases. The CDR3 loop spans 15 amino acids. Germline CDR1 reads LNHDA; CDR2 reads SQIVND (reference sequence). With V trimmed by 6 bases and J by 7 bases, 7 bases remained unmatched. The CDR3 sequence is CASRPGQGAGQPQHF. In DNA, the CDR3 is TGTGCCAGTAGACCGGGACAGGGGGCAGGGCAGCCCCAGCATTTT.

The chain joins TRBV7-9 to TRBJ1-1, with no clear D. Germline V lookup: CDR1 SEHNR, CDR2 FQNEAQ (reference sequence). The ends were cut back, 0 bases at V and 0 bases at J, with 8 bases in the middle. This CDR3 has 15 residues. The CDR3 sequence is CASSLAARLNTEAFF. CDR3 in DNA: TGTGCCAGCAGCTTAGCGGCCAGATTGAACACTGAAGCTTTCTTT.

The DNA for the CDR3 is TGCGCCAGCAGGGAGGAAGGGTATGGCTACACCTTC. It specifies CASREEGYGYTF. This rearrangement joins TRBV5-1 to TRBJ1-2; D is ambiguous. The CDR3 sequence is 12 residues long. V lost 5 bases and J lost 5, with 10 bases in between. Germline CDR1 reads SGHRS; CDR2 reads YFSETQ.

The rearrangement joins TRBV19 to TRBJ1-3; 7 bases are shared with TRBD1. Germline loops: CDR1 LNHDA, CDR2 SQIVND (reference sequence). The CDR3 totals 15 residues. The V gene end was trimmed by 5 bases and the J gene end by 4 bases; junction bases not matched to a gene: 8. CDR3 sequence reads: CASSLRQGSGNTIYF. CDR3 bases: TGTGCCAGTAGTCTAAGACAGGGAAGCGGAAACACCATATATTTT.

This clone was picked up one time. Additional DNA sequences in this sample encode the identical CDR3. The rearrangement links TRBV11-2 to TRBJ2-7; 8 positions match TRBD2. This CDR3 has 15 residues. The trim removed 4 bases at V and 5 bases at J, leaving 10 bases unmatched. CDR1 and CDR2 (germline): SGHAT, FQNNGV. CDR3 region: CASSSGGTPGNEQYF. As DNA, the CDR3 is TGTGCCAGCAGCTCGGGGGGGACACCGGGGAACGAGCAGTACTTC.

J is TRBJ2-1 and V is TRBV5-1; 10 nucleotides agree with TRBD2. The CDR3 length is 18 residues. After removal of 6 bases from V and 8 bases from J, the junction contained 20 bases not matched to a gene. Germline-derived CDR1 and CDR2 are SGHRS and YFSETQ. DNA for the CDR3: TGCGCCAGCAAATGGGGACTGACCTTAGCGGGAGGATTAGATGAGCAGTTCTTC. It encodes CASKWGLTLAGGLDEQFF.

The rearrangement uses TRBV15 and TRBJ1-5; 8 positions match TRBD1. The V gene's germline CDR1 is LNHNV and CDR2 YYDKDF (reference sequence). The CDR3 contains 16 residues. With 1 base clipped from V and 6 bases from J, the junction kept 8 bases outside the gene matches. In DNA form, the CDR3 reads TGTGCCACCAGCAGAGGGGGGGCAGGGGGCGGTCAGCCCCAGCATTTT. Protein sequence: CATSRGGAGGGQPQHF. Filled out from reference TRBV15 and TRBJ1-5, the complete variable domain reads DAMVIQNPRYQVTQFGKPVTLSCSQTLNHNVMYWYQQKSSQAPKLLFHYYDKDFNNEADTPDNFQSRRPNTSFCFLDIRSPGLGDTAMYLCATSRGGAGGGQPQHFGDGTRLSIL.

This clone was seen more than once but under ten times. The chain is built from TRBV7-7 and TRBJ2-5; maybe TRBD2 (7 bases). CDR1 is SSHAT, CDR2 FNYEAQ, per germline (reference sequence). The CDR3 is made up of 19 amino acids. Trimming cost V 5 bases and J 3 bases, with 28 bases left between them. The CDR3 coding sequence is TGTGCCAGCAGCCCCTTCGCGGGGGCGGGGAATGGTAGGGAAGAGACCCAGTACTTC. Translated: CASSPFAGAGNGREETQYF.

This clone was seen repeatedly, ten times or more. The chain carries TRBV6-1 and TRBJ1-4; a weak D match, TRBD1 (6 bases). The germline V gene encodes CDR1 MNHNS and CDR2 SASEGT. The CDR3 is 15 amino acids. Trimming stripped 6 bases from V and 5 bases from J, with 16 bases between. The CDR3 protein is CASRDRGAPNEKLFF. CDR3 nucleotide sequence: TGTGCCAGCAGGGACAGAGGAGCCCCCAATGAAAAACTGTTTTTT.

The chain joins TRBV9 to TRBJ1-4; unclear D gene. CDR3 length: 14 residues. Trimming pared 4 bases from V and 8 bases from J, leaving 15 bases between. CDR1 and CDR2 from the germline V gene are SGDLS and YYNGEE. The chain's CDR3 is CASSPGVTTEKLFF. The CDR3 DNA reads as TGTGCCAGCAGCCCCGGGGTCACAACCGAAAAACTGTTTTTT.

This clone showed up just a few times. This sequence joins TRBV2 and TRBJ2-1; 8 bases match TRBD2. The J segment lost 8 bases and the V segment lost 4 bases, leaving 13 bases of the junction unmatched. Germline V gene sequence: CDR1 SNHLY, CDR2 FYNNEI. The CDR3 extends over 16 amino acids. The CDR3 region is CASSGRSRTSRHEQFF. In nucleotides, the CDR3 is TGTGCCAGCAGTGGCAGGTCCCGGACTAGCCGCCATGAGCAGTTCTTC.

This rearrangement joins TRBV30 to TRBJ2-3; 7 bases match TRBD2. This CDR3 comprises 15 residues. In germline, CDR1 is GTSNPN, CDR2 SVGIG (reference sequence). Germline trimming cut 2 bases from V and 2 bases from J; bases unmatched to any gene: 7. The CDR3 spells CAWSRSGWDTDTQYF. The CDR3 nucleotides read TGTGCCTGGAGTCGTAGCGGGTGGGACACAGATACGCAGTATTTT.

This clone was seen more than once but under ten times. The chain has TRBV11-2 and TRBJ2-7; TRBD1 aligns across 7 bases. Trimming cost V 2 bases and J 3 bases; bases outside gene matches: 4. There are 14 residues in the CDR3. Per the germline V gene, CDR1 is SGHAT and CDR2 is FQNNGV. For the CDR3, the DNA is TGTGCCAGCAGCTTATGGACAGGCCTCTACGAGCAGTACTTC. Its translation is CASSLWTGLYEQYF.

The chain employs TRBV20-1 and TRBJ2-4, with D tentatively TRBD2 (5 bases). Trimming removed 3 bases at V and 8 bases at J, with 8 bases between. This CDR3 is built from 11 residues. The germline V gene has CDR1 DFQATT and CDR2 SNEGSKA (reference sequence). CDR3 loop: CSASIGDIQYF. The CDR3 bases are TGCAGTGCTAGCATCGGGGACATTCAGTACTTC.

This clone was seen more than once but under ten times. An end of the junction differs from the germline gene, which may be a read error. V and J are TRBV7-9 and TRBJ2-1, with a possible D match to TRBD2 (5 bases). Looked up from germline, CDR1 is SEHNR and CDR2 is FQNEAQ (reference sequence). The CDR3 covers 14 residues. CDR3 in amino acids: CASSLDLFVGERFF. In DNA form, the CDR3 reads TGTGCCAGCAGCTTAGACCTTTTTGTGGGAGAGCGGTTCTTC.

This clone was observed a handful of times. The CDR3 nucleotides read TGTGCCAGTAGTCTTTCGACTAGCGGGATGGAGACCCAGTACTTC. This codes for CASSLSTSGMETQYF. V and J are TRBV19 and TRBJ2-5; 11 positions agree with TRBD2. Germline assignment: CDR1 LNHDA and CDR2 SQIVND (reference sequence). This CDR3 region has 15 residues. Unmatched junction bases numbered 7, after V lost 5 bases and J lost 5 bases.

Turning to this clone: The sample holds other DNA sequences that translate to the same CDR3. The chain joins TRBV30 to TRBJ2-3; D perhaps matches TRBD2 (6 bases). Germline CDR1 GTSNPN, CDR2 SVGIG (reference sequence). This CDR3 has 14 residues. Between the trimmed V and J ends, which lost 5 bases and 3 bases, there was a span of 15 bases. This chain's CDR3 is CAWEGLAGTDTQYF. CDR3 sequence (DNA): TGTGCCTGGGAGGGACTCGCGGGTACAGATACGCAGTATTTT.

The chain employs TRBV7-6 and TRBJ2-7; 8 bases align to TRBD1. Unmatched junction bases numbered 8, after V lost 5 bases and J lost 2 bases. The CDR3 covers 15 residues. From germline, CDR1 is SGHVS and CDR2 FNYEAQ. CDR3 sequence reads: CASSAGTGLTYEQYF. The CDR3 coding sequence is TGTGCCAGCAGCGCCGGGACAGGCCTCACCTACGAGCAGTACTTC. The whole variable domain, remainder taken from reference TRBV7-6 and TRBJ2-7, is GAGVSQSPRYKVTKRGQDVALRCDPISGHVSLYWYRQALGQGPEFLTYFNYEAQQDKSGLPNDRFSAERPEGSISTLTIQRTEQRDSAMYRCASSAGTGLTYEQYFGPGTRLTVT.

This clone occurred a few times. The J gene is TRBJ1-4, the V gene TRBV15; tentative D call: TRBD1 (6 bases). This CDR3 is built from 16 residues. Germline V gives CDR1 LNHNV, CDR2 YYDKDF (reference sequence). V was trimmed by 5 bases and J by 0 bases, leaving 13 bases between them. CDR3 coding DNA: TGTGCCACCAGCGGAGGGGACATTGCAACTAATGAAAAACTGTTTTTT. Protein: CATSGGDIATNEKLFF.

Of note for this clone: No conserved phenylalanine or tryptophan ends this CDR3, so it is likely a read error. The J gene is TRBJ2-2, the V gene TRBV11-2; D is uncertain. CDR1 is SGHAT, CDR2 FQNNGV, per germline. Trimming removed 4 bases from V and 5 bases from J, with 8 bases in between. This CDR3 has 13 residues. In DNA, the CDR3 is TGTGCCAGCAGCTCTATAAGGACCGGGGAGCTGTTTGTT. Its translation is CASSSIRTGELFV.

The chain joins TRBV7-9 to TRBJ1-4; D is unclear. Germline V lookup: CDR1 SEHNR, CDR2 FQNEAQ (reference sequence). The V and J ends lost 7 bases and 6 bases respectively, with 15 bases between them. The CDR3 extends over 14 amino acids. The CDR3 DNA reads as TGTGCCAGCACCGAGGGAGGGTCTCATGAAAAACTGTTTTTT. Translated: CASTEGGSHEKLFF.

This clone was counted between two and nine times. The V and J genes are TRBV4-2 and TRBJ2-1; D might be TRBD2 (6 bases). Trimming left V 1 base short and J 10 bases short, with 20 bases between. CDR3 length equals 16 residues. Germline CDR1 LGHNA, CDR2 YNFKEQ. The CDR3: CASSQVGGAGKVEQFF. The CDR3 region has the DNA TGTGCCAGCAGCCAAGTGGGCGGGGCGGGGAAGGTAGAGCAGTTCTTC.

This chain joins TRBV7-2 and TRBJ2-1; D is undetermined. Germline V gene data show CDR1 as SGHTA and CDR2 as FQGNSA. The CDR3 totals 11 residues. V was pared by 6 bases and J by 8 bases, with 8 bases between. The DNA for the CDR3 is TGTGCCAGCAGGTTTTGGCATGAGCAGTTCTTC. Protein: CASRFWHEQFF.